The present T cell receptor beta chain was sequenced within a study of OX40 agonist ivuxolimab in advanced cancers. Study summary: Ivuxolimab is a fully human IgG2 antibody that activates OX40 (CD134).

As to this clone: Its target is not known.

The table came from immunoSEQ multiplex PCR; TCRdb's copy has only in-frame clones and leaves some out. The sample lists 85,000 to 100,000 clones, roughly 94% occurring once. V dropped 3 bases and J dropped 7 bases, with 10 bases sitting between them. Germline V gives CDR1 SGDLS, CDR2 YYNGEE. The CDR3 spans 13 residues. Enrollment shut out patients with autoimmune disease history or systemic immunosuppression. Whole-study findings and limits: Low normalized T-cell clonal expansion also characterized some of the nonresponders.

This TCR came from an adult with an advanced solid tumor such as melanoma, head and neck, liver or kidney cancer. The chain joins TRBV9 to TRBJ2-2; weak D call: TRBD2 (6 bases). The sample here was CD4+ or CD8+ T cells sorted from blood, taken in a trial of the OX40 agonist ivuxolimab. The CDR3 sequence: CASSDRLDGELFF. The CDR3 coding sequence is TGTGCCAGCAGCGACCGACTAGACGGGGAGCTGTTTTTT.